This is a list of T cell receptor beta chains from one sample in a study of blood T cell repertoires in COVID-19. Profiled with immunoSEQ multiplex PCR; TCRdb holds only in-frame clones, not every one. The repertoire consists of approximately 280,000 clones, with roughly four fifths occurring once and the leading ten covering approximately 5%. The sequencing input was PBMCs or T cells enriched from blood (not recorded which). The receptor set was obtained from a man aged 35-49 years who had been exposed to COVID-19. CDR3s include the opening cysteine and the closing phenylalanine or tryptophan. The order of the fields is D gene, clone size, V gene, J gene, CDR3 DNA, CDR3 protein. The D gene is left open where the match is weak. Rows may omit the clone size; those that give it use once, few, many or a size class.

>TRBD2|-|TRBV2|TRBJ2-7
TGTGCCAGCAGTGGTACTAGCGGGACGTTATACGAGCAGTACTTC
CASSGTSGTLYEQYF
>-|-|TRBV6-6|TRBJ2-4
TGTGCCAGCACGAGCGTAAGGGAGGCCAAAAACATTCAGTACTTC
CASTSVREAKNIQYF
>TRBD1|-|TRBV5-1|TRBJ1-6
TGCGCCAGCAGCCCGACAGGGGGGATTAATTCACCCCTCCACTTT
CASSPTGGINSPLHF
>-|-|TRBV5-1|TRBJ2-7
TGCGCCAGCAGCTTAAACAGGGTCGCCGAGCAGTACTTC
CASSLNRVAEQYF
>TRBD2|once|TRBV3-1/TRBV3-2|TRBJ2-3
TGTGCCAGCAGCCAAGCAGGACTAGCGGGAGTGACAGATACGCAGTATTTT
CASSQAGLAGVTDTQYF
>TRBD1|-|TRBV18|TRBJ2-6
TGTGCCAGCTCACCAGGGACAGGGGCTGGGGCCAACGTCCTGACTTTC
CASSPGTGAGANVLTF
>-|-|TRBV5-4|TRBJ2-3
TGTGCCAGCAGCCGTGAGAACACAGATACGCAGTATTTT
CASSRENTDTQYF
>-|-|TRBV3-1/TRBV3-2|TRBJ1-1
TGTGCCAGCAGCCTAGAGGGGAGGACTGAAGCTTTCTTT
CASSLEGRTEAFF
>TRBD1|-|TRBV19|TRBJ1-5
TGTGCCAGTAGCAGGACAGGGTTTAGCAATCAGCCCCAGCATTTT
CASSRTGFSNQPQHF
>-|-|TRBV13|TRBJ1-2
TGTGCCAGCAGCTTACAACAGGGAATACGCGGCTACACCTTC
CASSLQQGIRGYTF
>-|few|TRBV11-3|TRBJ2-1
TGTGCCAGCAGCTCCGAAGGACTGTATTCCTACAATGAGCAGTTCTTC
CASSSEGLYSYNEQFF
>-|-|TRBV10-3|TRBJ2-1
TGTGCCATCAGCCCAAGGACCCCTGGTGGGGCCAATGAGCAGTTCTTC
CAISPRTPGGANEQFF